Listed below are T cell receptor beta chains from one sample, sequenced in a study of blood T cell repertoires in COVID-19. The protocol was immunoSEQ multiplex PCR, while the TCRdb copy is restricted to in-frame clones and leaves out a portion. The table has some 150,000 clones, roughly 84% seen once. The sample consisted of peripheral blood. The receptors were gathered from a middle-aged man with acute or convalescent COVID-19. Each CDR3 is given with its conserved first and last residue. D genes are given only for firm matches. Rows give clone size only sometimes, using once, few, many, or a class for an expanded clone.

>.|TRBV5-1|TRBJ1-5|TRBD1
CASSQTGGGQPQHF
TGCGCCAGCAGCCAGACAGGGGGCGGCCAGCCCCAGCATTTT
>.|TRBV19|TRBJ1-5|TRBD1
CASSIPGQGLDQPQHF
TGTGCCAGTAGTATACCGGGACAGGGGCTCGATCAGCCCCAGCATTTT
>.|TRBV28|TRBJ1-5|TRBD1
CASRMRQGGSQPQHF
TGTGCCAGCAGAATGAGACAGGGTGGTAGTCAGCCCCAGCATTTT
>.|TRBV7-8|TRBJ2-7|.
CASSLILSYEQYF
TGTGCCAGCAGCTTAATCTTGAGCTACGAGCAGTACTTC
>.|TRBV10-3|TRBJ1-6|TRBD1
CAISARGTGRGRGNSPLHF
TGTGCCATCAGTGCGAGAGGGACAGGAAGGGGTAGGGGTAATTCACCCCTCCACTTT
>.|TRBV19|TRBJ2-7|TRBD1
CASSRQGATGEQYF
TGTGCCAGTAGTCGACAGGGGGCGACGGGCGAGCAGTACTTC
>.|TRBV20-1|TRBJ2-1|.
CSASQGIEQFF
TGCAGTGCTAGCCAGGGGATCGAGCAGTTCTTC
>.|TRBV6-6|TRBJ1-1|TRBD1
CASRLFRDSTEAFF
TGTGCCAGCAGACTCTTCCGGGACAGCACTGAAGCTTTCTTT
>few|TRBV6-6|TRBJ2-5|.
CASTGGQGAQYF
TGTGCCAGCACTGGAGGGCAAGGGGCCCAGTACTTC
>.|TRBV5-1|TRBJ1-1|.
CASSREFPGVMANTEAFF
TGCGCCAGCAGCCGGGAATTTCCGGGGGTTATGGCGAACACTGAAGCTTTCTTT
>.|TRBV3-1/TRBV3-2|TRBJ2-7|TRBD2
CASSQETGTSGGAIVHEQYF
TGTGCCAGCAGCCAAGAGACCGGGACTAGCGGGGGGGCTATTGTCCACGAGCAGTACTTC
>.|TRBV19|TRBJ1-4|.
CASSRRSQLLNEKLFF
TGTGCCAGTAGCCGACGGAGCCAGCTCCTTAATGAAAAACTGTTTTTT
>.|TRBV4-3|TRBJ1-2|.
CASSQSGGVGYTF
TGCGCCAGCAGCCAAAGCGGGGGTGTAGGCTACACCTTC
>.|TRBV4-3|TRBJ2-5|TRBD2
CASSQASGGALGETQYF
TGCGCCAGCAGCCAAGCCAGCGGGGGGGCCTTGGGGGAGACCCAGTACTTC
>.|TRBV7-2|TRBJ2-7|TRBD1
CASSSRTGFSYEQYF
TGTGCCAGCAGCTCCCGGACAGGCTTCTCCTACGAGCAGTACTTC
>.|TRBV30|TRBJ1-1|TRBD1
CAWSRQGVAEAFF
TGTGCCTGGTCCCGACAGGGAGTGGCTGAAGCTTTCTTT
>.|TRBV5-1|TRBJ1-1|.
CASSLGVAAFF
TGCGCCAGCAGCTTGGGCGTCGCAGCTTTCTTT
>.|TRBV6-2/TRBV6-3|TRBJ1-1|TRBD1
CASSSRQGARTEAFF
TGTGCCAGCAGTAGCCGTCAGGGGGCGCGCACTGAAGCTTTCTTT
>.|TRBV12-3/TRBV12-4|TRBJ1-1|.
CASSSGPKAFF
TGTGCCAGCAGCTCGGGTCCAAAAGCTTTCTTT
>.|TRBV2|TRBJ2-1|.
CASSALRESKGYNEQFF
TGTGCCAGCAGCGCCCTCCGGGAATCTAAAGGGTACAATGAGCAGTTCTTC
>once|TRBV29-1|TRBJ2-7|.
CSVLRSYEQYF
TGCAGCGTTTTACGGTCCTACGAGCAGTACTTC
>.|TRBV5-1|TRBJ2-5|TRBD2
CASSRTSGGAWETQYF
TGCGCCAGCAGCAGGACTAGCGGGGGGGCCTGGGAGACCCAGTACTTC
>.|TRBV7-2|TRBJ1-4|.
CASSPPRGQGSNEKLFF
TGTGCCAGCAGCCCCCCTCGGGGTCAGGGGTCGAATGAAAAACTGTTTTTT
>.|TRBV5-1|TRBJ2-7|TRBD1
CASSELDRVEYEQYF
TGCGCCAGCAGCGAACTCGACAGGGTTGAGTACGAGCAGTACTTC
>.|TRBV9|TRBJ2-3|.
CASTTGGATDTQYF
TGTGCCAGCACGACTGGTGGGGCCACAGATACGCAGTATTTT
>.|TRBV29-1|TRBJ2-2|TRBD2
CSVSGLVNTGELFF
TGCAGCGTTTCGGGACTAGTGAACACCGGGGAGCTGTTTTTT
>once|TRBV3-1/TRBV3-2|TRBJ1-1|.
CASSQQPQVNTEAFF
TGTGCCAGCAGCCAACAGCCACAGGTGAACACTGAAGCTTTCTTT
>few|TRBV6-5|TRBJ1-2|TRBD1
CASSSGQGNPYGYTF
TGTGCCAGCAGTTCCGGACAGGGGAATCCCTATGGCTACACCTTC
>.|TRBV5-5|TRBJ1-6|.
CASSLARQDGRSPLHF
TGTGCCAGCAGCTTGGCCAGACAGGACGGCCGCTCACCCCTCCACTTT
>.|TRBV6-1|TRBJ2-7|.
CASSETGSYEQYF
TGTGCCAGCAGTGAAACGGGGTCCTACGAGCAGTACTTC
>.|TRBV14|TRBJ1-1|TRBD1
CASSQHGTGPTTEAFF
TGTGCCAGCAGCCAACACGGGACAGGGCCGACCACTGAAGCTTTCTTT
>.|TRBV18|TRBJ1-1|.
CASSVAFSNAEAFF
TGTGCCAGCTCGGTCGCCTTTTCTAACGCTGAAGCTTTCTTT
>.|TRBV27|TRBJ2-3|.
CASKQQRTSTDTQYF
TGTGCCAGCAAACAACAGAGGACTAGCACAGATACGCAGTATTTT
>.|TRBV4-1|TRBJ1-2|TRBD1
CASSQVDREQHGYTF
TGCGCCAGCAGCCAGGTGGACAGGGAACAGCACGGCTACACCTTC